This TCR beta chain was sequenced in a study of T cell responses to AZD1222 COVID-19 vaccine. Whether given at about 4 or about 12 weeks, second doses were pooled. In germline, CDR1 is MNHEY, CDR2 SMNVEV (reference sequence). The V end was cut by 2 bases, the J end by 5 bases, with 6 bases between. CDR3 length: 12 amino acids. Assay used: immunoSEQ multiplex PCR; TCRdb lists only in-frame clones, some missing. The sample has about 120,000 clones, about 90% seen once. The TCR sequence derives from an adult who received the AZD1222 COVID-19 vaccine. The material was peripheral blood, obtained 28 days after the second AZD1222 dose. V and J are TRBV27 and TRBJ2-5; possible D gene TRBD2, 5 bases. The chain's CDR3 is CASSLERETQYF. The CDR3 coding sequence is TGTGCCAGCAGTTTAGAGCGGGAGACCCAGTACTTC.